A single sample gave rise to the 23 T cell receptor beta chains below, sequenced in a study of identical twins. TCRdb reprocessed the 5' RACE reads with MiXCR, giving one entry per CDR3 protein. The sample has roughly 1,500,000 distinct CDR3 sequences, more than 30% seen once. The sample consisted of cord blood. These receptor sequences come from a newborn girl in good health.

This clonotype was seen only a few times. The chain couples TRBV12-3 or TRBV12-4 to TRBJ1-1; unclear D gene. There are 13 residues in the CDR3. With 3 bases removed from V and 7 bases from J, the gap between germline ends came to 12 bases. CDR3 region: CASSFVRDGEAFF. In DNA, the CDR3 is TGTGCCAGCAGTTTTGTCAGAGACGGTGAAGCTTTCTTT.

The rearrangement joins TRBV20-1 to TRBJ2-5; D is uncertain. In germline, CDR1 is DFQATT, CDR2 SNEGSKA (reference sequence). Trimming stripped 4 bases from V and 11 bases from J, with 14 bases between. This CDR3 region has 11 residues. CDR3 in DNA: TGCAGTGCTATCCTGAGAAATGAGCAGTACTTC. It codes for CSAILRNEQYF.

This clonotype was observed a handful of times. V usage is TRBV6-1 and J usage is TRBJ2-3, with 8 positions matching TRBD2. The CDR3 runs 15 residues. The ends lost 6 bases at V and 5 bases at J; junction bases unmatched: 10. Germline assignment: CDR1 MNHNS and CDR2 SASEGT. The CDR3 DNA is TGTGCCAGCAGGCGGACTAGCCCCTCCGTAGATACGCAGTATTTT. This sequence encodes CASRRTSPSVDTQYF.

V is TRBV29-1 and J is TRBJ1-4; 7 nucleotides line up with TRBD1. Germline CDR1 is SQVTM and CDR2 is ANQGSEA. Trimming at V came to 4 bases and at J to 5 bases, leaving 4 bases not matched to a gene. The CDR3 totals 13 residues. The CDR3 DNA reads TGCAGCGTTGGGGACAGACCGAATGAAAAACTGTTTTTT. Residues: CSVGDRPNEKLFF.

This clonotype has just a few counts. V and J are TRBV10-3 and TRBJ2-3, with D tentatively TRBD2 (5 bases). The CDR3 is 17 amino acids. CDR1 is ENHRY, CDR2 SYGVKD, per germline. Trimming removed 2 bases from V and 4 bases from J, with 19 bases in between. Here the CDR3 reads CAISERPLATIPDTQYF. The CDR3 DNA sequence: TGTGCCATCAGTGAGCGACCCCTAGCAACCATTCCAGATACGCAGTATTTT.

CDR3 in amino acids: CASSSTLSNTGELFF. The DNA of the CDR3 is TGTGCCAGCTCGTCGACTCTATCGAACACCGGGGAGCTGTTTTTT. The J gene is TRBJ2-2, the V gene TRBV18; no reliable D call. From germline, CDR1 is KGHSH and CDR2 LQKENI. V lost 6 bases, J lost 0 bases, and 11 bases lay in between. The CDR3 has 15 residues.

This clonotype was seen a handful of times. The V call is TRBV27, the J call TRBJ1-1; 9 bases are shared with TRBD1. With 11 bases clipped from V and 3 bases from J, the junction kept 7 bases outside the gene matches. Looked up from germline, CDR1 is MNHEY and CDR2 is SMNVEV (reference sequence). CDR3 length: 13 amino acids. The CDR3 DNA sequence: TGTGCCGTAAAACAGGGGGCGTACACTGAAGCTTTCTTT. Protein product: CAVKQGAYTEAFF.

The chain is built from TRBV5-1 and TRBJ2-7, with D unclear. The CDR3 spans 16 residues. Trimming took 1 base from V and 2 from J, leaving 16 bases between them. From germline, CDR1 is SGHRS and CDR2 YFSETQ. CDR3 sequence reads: CASSLPSDTWAYEQYF. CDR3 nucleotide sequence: TGCGCCAGCAGCTTGCCCTCAGACACCTGGGCCTACGAGCAGTACTTC.

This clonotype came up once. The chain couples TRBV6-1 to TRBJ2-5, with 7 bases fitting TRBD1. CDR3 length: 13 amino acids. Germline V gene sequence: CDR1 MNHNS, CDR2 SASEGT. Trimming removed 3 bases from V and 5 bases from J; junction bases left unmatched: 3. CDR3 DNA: TGTGCCAGCAGTGAGGACAGGTTTGAGACCCAGTACTTC. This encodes CASSEDRFETQYF.

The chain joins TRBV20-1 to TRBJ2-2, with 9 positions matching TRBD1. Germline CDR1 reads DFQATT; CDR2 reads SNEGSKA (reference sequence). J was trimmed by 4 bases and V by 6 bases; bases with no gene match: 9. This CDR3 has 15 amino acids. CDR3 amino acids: CSATAWDRVTGELFF. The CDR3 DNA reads TGCAGTGCAACCGCCTGGGACAGGGTCACCGGGGAGCTGTTTTTT.

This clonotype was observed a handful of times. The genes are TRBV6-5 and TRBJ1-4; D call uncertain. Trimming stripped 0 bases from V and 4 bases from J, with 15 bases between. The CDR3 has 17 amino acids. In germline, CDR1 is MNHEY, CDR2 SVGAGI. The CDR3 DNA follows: TGTGCCAGCAGTTACTCGGCGTCAGTCCTCCTTAATGAAAAACTGTTTTTT. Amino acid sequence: CASSYSASVLLNEKLFF.

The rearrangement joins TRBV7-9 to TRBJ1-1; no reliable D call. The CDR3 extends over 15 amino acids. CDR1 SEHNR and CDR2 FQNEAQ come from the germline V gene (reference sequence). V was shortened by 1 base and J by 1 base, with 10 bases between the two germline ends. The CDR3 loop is CASSLVAARNTEAFF. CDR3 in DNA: TGTGCCAGCAGCTTAGTAGCGGCAAGGAACACTGAAGCTTTCTTT.

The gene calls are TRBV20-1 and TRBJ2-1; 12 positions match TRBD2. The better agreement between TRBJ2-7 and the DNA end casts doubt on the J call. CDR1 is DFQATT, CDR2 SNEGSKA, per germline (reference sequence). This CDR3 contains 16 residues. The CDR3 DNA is TGCAGTGCTTCACGACTAGCGGGAGACCCCTACAATGAGCAGTACTTC. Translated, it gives CSASRLAGDPYNEQYF.

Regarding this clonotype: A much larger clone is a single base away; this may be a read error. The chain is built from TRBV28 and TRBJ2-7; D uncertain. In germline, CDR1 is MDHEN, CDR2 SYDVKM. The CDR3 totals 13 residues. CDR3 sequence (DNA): TGTGCCAGCAGTAAGGGCGGCTCCTACGTGCAGTACTTC. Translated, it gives CASSKGGSYVQYF.

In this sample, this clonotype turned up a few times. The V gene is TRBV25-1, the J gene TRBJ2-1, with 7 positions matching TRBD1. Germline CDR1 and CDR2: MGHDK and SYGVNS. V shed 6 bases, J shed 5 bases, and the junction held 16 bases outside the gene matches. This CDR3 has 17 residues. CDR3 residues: CASRPVRTGTVHNEQFF. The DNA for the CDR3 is TGTGCCAGCAGGCCGGTTCGGACCGGGACAGTCCACAATGAGCAGTTCTTC.

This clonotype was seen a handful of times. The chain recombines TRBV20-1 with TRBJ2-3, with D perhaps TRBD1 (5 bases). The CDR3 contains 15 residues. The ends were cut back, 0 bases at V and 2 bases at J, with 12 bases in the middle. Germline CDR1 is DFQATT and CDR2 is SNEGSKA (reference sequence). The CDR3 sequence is CSARDKNRNTDTQYF. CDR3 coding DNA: TGCAGTGCTAGAGATAAGAACAGGAACACAGATACGCAGTATTTT.

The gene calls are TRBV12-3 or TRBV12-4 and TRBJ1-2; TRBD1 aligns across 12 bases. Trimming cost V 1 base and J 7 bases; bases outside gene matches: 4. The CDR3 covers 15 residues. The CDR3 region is CASSLGGQGASGYTF. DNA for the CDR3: TGTGCCAGCAGTTTAGGGGGACAGGGGGCGTCTGGCTACACCTTC.

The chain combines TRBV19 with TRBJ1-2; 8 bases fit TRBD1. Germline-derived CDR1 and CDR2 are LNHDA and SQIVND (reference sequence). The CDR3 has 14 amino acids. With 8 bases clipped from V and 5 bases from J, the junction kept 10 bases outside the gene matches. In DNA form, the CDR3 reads TGTGCCAGTCGCCCGGACAGGGTACGATATGGCTACACCTTC. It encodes CASRPDRVRYGYTF.

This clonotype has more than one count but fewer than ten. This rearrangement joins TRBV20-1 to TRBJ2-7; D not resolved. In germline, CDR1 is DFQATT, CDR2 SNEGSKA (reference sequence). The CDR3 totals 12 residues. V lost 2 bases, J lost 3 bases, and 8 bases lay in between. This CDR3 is CSARLFLYEQYF. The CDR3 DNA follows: TGCAGTGCTAGATTGTTCCTCTACGAGCAGTACTTC.

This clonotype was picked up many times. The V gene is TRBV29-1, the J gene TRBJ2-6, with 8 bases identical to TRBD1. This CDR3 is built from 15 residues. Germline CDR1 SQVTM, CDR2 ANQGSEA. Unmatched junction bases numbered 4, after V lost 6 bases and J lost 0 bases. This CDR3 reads CSVGQVSSGANVLTF. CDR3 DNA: TGCAGCGTGGGACAGGTCAGCTCTGGGGCCAACGTCCTGACTTTC.

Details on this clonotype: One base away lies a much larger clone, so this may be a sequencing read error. The CDR3 coding sequence is TGCGCCAGCCAAACTAGCGGGAGTTACAATGAGCAGTACTTC. Residues: CASQTSGSYNEQYF. The rearrangement joins TRBV5-1 to TRBJ2-7; 11 bases are a match to TRBD2. Germline lookup yields CDR1 SGHRS and CDR2 YFSETQ. This CDR3 comprises 14 residues. J gave up 7 bases and V 7 bases, and 10 bases lay outside the gene matches.

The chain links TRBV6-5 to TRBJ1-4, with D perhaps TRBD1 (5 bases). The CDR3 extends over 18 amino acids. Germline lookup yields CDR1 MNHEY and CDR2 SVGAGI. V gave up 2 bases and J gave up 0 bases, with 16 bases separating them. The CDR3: CASSYRARGLATNEKLFF. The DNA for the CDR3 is TGTGCCAGCAGTTACCGGGCGCGGGGACTAGCAACTAATGAAAAACTGTTTTTT.

The CDR3 DNA follows: TGTGCCAGCAGTAAAAACCGGGACAGGGAAATCGAGCAGTACTTC. It is translated as CASSKNRDREIEQYF. The genes are TRBV25-1 and TRBJ2-4; TRBD1 matches at 9 bases. The J call is doubtful: the DNA matches TRBJ2-7 better. Looked up from germline, CDR1 is MGHDK and CDR2 is SYGVNS. The CDR3 extends over 15 amino acids.